This TCR beta chain is drawn from a study of control samples from healthy donors and cancer patients (dated by TCRdb to between 2020 and 2021). CDR1 and CDR2, per the germline V gene (reference sequence), are LNHDA and SQIVND. V and J are truncated by 7 bases and 4 bases respectively, leaving an intervening sequence of 13 bases. The CDR3 starts with the cysteine, ends with the phenylalanine, and has 13 residues. Left in the record is the CDR3 DNA by itself, 39 bases read in frame from the first base. This clone occurred once. Its target antigen remains unknown. No per-base quality is available; no much larger clone lies one base away. Libraries were constructed by the immunoSEQ multiplex PCR assay. TCRdb provides this immuneACCESS table in a form limited to in-frame rearrangements. Some clones are lacking; in checked studies, under half of them reflect an unresolved V gene, and why the rest are absent is not known. This sample comprises 24,000 or so clones, more than 70% of them detected only once. Over 35% of the sample comes from the top ten.

Sequencing was done on a sample of PBMCs. The sequence was obtained from a man in his fifties or sixties with head and neck cancer. The sequence is built from TRBV19 and TRBJ1-1; the D gene is possibly TRBD1, with 6 bases matching. DNA sequence: TGTGCCAGTAACGGGGGCGCTCGCACTGAAGCTTTCTTT. The encoded protein is CASNGGARTEAFF.